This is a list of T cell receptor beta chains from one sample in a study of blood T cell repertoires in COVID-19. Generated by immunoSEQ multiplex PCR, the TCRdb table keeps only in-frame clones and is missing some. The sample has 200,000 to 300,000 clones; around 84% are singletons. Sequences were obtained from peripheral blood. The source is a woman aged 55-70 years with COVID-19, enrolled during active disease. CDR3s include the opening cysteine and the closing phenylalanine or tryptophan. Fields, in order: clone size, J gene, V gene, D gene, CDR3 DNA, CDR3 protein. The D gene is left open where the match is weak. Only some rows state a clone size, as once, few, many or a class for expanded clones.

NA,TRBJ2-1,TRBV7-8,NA,TGTGCCAGCAGGCCAAGGAGGTACAATGAGCAGTTCTTC,CASRPRRYNEQFF
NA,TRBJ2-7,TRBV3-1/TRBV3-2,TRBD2,TGTGCCAGCAGCCGGGGACTAGCGGGAGGGGACGACGACGAGCAGTACTTC,CASSRGLAGGDDDEQYF
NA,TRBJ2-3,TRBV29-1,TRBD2,TGCAGCGTTGAAGGCCCTAGCGGGAGCACAGATACGCAGTATTTT,CSVEGPSGSTDTQYF
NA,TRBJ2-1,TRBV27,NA,TGTGCCAGCAGTTTATCTTTAGGGACAGGGAGGCTAGCGGGACGTAATGAGCAGTTCTTC,CASSLSLGTGRLAGRNEQFF
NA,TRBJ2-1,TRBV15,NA,TGTGCCACCAGCGAAGCGTCATACCATGAGCAGTTCTTC,CATSEASYHEQFF
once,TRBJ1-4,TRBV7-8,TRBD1,TGTGCCAGCAGCCACCGGGACAGGGGAGCTAATGAAAAACTGTTTTTT,CASSHRDRGANEKLFF
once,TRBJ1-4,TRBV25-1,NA,TGTGCCAGCAGTGAATATGGAGCAACTAATGAAAAACTGTTTTTT,CASSEYGATNEKLFF
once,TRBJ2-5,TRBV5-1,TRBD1,TGCGCCAGCAGCACCCCAGGGGGCGGAGAGACCCAGTACTTC,CASSTPGGGETQYF
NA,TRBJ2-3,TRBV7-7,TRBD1,TGTGCCAGCAGCTCTGACAGGGGGACGCAGTATTTT,CASSSDRGTQYF
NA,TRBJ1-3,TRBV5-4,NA,TGTGCCAGCAGTCTAATTGGGGCCCCACTCTCTGGAAACACCATATATTTT,CASSLIGAPLSGNTIYF
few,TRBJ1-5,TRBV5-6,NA,TGTGCCAGCAGCTTGATGGGGGCCAGACAGCCCCAGCATTTT,CASSLMGARQPQHF
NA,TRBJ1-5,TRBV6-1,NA,TGTGCCAGCAGTGACCACCCGCCCAGTCAGCCCCAGCATTTT,CASSDHPPSQPQHF
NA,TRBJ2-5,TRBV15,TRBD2,TGTGCCACCAGCAGAGGGACTAGCGGTGAAGAGACCCAGTACTTC,CATSRGTSGEETQYF
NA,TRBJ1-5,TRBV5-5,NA,TGTGCCAGCAGCTCTATTGGGGGGAGCAATCAGCCCCAGCATTTT,CASSSIGGSNQPQHF
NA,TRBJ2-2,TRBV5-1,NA,TGCGCCAGCGGCACACACACCGGGGAGCTGTTTTTT,CASGTHTGELFF
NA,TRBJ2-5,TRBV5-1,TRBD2,TGCGCCAGCATGATAACCGGGACTAGCGGGAGCGGTGAGACCCAGTACTTC,CASMITGTSGSGETQYF
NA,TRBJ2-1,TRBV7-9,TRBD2,TGTGCCAGCAGCTCAACTCACGGGACTAGCGGGAGGGACAAGCAGTTCTTC,CASSSTHGTSGRDKQFF
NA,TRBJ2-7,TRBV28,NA,TGTGCCAGCCGGTGGGCGGGACGCGAGCAGTACTTC,CASRWAGREQYF
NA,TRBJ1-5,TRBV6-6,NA,TGTGCCAGCAGTTTCGACAGGAGCAATCAGCCCCAGCATTTT,CASSFDRSNQPQHF
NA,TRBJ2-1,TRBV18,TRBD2,TGTGCCAGCTCACCAGCTACGCTAGCGGGAGGGCCCTTTTCTGAGCAGTTCTTC,CASSPATLAGGPFSEQFF
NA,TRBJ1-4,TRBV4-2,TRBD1,TGTGCCAGCAGCACACAGCCCCCGGGACAGGCGAATGAAAAACTGTTTTTT,CASSTQPPGQANEKLFF
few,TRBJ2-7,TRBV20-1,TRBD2,TGCAGTGCTAGTTATGGGACTAGCTTTCACGAGCAGTACTTC,CSASYGTSFHEQYF
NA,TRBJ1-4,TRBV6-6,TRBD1,TGTGCCAGCAGTTACGGGACAGGGAGCGAAAAACTGTTTTTT,CASSYGTGSEKLFF
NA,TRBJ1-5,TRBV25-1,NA,TGTGCCTCAAGGGGAAGCAATCAGCCCCAGCATTTT,CASRGSNQPQHF
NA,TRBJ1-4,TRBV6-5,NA,TGTGCCAGCAGTTACGGACGGGCGAGGGTCGGTGAAAAACTGTTTTTT,CASSYGRARVGEKLFF
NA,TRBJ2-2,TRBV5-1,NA,TGCGCCAGCAGCACGAACACGAACACCGGGGAGCTGTTTTTT,CASSTNTNTGELFF
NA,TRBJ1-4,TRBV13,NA,TGTGCCAGCAGCCGGCGAGGTAACCCCTTTGAAAAACTGTTTTTT,CASSRRGNPFEKLFF
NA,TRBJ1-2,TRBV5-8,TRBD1,TGTGCCAGCAGCTTGGACCGTTCGCGGACAGGGATTTTGTATGGCTACACCTTC,CASSLDRSRTGILYGYTF
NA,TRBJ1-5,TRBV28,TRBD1,TGTGCCAGCAGTTTAGACAGGGGAGACGACAATCAGCCCCAGCATTTT,CASSLDRGDDNQPQHF
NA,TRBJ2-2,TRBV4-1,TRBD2,TGCGCCAGCAGCCAAGGACTAGCGGGAATCAACACCGGGGAGCTGTTTTTT,CASSQGLAGINTGELFF
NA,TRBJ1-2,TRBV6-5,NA,TGTGCCAGCACTTGGACACCTACTAACTATGGCTACACCTTC,CASTWTPTNYGYTF
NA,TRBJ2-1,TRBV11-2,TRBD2,TGTGCCAGCAGCTTCCCCTTCCGGGGGGTGGGCAATGAGCAGTTCTTC,CASSFPFRGVGNEQFF
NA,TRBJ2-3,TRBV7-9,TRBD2,TGTGCCAGCAGCTTAGTCGTTAGCGGGACTAACACAGATACGCAGTATTTT,CASSLVVSGTNTDTQYF
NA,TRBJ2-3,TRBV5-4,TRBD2,TGTGCCAGCAGTGGGGGCGGGAGGCAGTTCACAGATACGCAGTATTTT,CASSGGGRQFTDTQYF
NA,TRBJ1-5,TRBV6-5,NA,TGTGCCAGCAGCGCGACAGGATATAGCAATCAGCCCCAGCATTTT,CASSATGYSNQPQHF
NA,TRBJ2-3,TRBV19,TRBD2,TGTGCCAGCGGGATGGGTCTAGCGGGAGCCGATACGCAGTATTTT,CASGMGLAGADTQYF
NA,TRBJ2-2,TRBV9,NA,TGTGCCAGCAGCGGACGCGGGGATTTTTCCACCGGGGAGCTGTTTTTT,CASSGRGDFSTGELFF
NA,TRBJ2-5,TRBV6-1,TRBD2,TGTGCCAGCAGTGGGGGTACTAGCGGGATACAGGAGACCCAGTACTTC,CASSGGTSGIQETQYF
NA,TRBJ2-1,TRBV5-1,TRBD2,TGCGCCAGCAGCCCGACTAGCGGGAGGGCCAATGAGCAGTTCTTC,CASSPTSGRANEQFF
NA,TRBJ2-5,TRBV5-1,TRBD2,TGCGCCAGCAGCCCGGGACTAGCGGGAGCAGGGGAGACCCAGTACTTC,CASSPGLAGAGETQYF